These T cell receptor beta chains were read from a single sample in a study of blood T cells in healthy people across ages. One entry per CDR3 protein results from TCRdb running MiXCR on the 5' RACE reads. The data hold roughly 720,000 distinct CDR3 sequences, with 50% to 65% observed a single time. The sample consisted of blood. The source of these receptors is a man at least 80 years old in good health. CDR3s include the opening cysteine and the closing phenylalanine or tryptophan. D genes are given only for firm matches. Only part of the rows carry a size: once, few, many, or a class if the clone is expanded.

cdr3_aa: CASSYVGQGHRYAYF
cdr3_nt: TGTGCCAGCAGTTACGTGGGACAGGGTCACAGATACGCGTATTTT
d_call: TRBD1
v_call: TRBV6-6
j_call: TRBJ2-3
clone_size: -

cdr3_aa: CASSYRGTSGRAEQFF
cdr3_nt: TGTGCCAGCAGCTACCGGGGGACTAGCGGGAGGGCTGAGCAGTTCTTC
d_call: TRBD2
v_call: TRBV11-2
j_call: TRBJ2-1
clone_size: once

cdr3_aa: CAIRGLAGEPTGQFF
cdr3_nt: TGTGCCATCAGGGGACTAGCGGGAGAACCTACGGGGCAGTTCTTC
d_call: TRBD2
v_call: TRBV10-3
j_call: TRBJ2-1
clone_size: -

cdr3_aa: CASSAVRREQYF
cdr3_nt: TGTGCCAGCAGCGCGGTCCGGCGCGAGCAGTACTTC
d_call: -
v_call: TRBV7-9
j_call: TRBJ2-7
clone_size: -

cdr3_aa: CASRGGTSGRGDTQYF
cdr3_nt: TGTGCCAGCAGGGGAGGGACTAGCGGGAGAGGGGATACGCAGTATTTT
d_call: TRBD2
v_call: TRBV28
j_call: TRBJ2-3
clone_size: -

cdr3_aa: CASSSSGRQETQYF
cdr3_nt: TGTGCCAGCAGCTCTAGCGGGAGGCAGGAGACCCAGTACTTC
d_call: TRBD2
v_call: TRBV7-9
j_call: TRBJ2-5
clone_size: -

cdr3_aa: CSVDYRGGTEAFF
cdr3_nt: TGCAGCGTTGATTACAGGGGTGGAACTGAAGCTTTCTTT
d_call: TRBD1
v_call: TRBV29-1
j_call: TRBJ1-1
clone_size: -

cdr3_aa: CSATASSAWNTGELFF
cdr3_nt: TGCAGTGCAACCGCGTCTAGCGCCTGGAACACCGGGGAGCTGTTTTTT
d_call: -
v_call: TRBV20-1
j_call: TRBJ2-2
clone_size: -

cdr3_aa: CASSPDPPRRAFF
cdr3_nt: TGCGCCAGCAGCCCGGACCCTCCGAGAAGGGCTTTCTTT
d_call: -
v_call: TRBV5-1
j_call: TRBJ1-1
clone_size: -

cdr3_aa: CASSAGQGATEQFF
cdr3_nt: TGCGCCAGCAGCGCCGGACAGGGGGCAACTGAGCAGTTCTTC
d_call: TRBD1
v_call: TRBV5-1
j_call: TRBJ2-1
clone_size: few

cdr3_aa: CSFHREETQYF
cdr3_nt: TGCAGCTTCCACAGGGAAGAGACCCAGTACTTC
d_call: -
v_call: TRBV29-1
j_call: TRBJ2-5
clone_size: -

cdr3_aa: CASSRDLGQYF
cdr3_nt: TGTGCCAGCAGTAGGGACTTGGGGCAGTACTTC
d_call: -
v_call: TRBV2
j_call: TRBJ2-7
clone_size: -

cdr3_aa: CASSRWGDGYTF
cdr3_nt: TGTGCCAGCAGCCGGTGGGGGGATGGCTACACCTTC
d_call: -
v_call: TRBV7-9
j_call: TRBJ1-2
clone_size: -

cdr3_aa: CASSVGPSTDTQYF
cdr3_nt: TGTGCCAGCAGCGTCGGACCCAGCACAGATACGCAGTATTTT
d_call: -
v_call: TRBV9
j_call: TRBJ2-3
clone_size: few

cdr3_aa: CASSQLPYNEQFF
cdr3_nt: TGTGCCAGCAGCCAACTTCCCTACAATGAGCAGTTCTTC
d_call: -
v_call: TRBV3-1
j_call: TRBJ2-1
clone_size: few

cdr3_aa: CASKGLAGPQGYAYF
cdr3_nt: TGTGCCAGCAAGGGACTAGCGGGGCCCCAGGGGTACGCGTATTTT
d_call: TRBD2
v_call: TRBV6-5
j_call: TRBJ2-3
clone_size: many